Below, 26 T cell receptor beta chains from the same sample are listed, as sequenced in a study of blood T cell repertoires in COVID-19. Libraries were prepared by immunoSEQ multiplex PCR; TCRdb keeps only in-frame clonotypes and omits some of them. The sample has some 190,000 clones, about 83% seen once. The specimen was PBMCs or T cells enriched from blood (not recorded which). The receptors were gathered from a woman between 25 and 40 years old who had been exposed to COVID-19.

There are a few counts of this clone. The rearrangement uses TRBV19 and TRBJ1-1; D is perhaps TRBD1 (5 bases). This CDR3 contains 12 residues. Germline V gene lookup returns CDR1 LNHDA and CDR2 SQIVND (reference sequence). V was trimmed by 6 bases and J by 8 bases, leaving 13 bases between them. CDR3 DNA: TGTGCCAGTAGCTGGGAGGGGAGGGAAGCTTTCTTT. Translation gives CASSWEGREAFF.

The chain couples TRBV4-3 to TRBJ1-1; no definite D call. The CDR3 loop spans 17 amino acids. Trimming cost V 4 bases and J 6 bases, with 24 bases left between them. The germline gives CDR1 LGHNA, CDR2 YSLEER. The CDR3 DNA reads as TGCGCCAGCAGCCGGAATTTATTAAACCGGGATGGGGCTGAAGCTTTCTTT. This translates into CASSRNLLNRDGAEAFF.

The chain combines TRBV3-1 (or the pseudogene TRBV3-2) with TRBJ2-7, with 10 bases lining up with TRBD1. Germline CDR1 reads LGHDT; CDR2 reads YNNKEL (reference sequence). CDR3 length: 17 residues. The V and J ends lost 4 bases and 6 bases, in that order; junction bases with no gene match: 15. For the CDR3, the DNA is TGTGCCAGCAGCCTTAACCTTGGGACAGGGGAGGGAGGCGAGCAGTACTTC. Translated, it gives CASSLNLGTGEGGEQYF.

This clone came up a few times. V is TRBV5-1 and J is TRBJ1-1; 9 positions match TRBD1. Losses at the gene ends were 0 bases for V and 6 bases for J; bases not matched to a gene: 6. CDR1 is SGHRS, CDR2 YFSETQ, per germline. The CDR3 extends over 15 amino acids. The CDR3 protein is CASSLVGTGLSEAFF. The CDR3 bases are TGCGCCAGCAGCTTGGTAGGGACAGGGCTTTCTGAAGCTTTCTTT.

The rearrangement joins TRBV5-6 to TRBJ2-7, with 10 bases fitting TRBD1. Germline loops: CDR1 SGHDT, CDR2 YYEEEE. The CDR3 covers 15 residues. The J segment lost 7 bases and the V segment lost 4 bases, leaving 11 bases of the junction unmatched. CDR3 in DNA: TGTGCCAGCAGCCTACCGGGACAGGGGACGTGGGAGCAGTACTTC. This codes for CASSLPGQGTWEQYF.

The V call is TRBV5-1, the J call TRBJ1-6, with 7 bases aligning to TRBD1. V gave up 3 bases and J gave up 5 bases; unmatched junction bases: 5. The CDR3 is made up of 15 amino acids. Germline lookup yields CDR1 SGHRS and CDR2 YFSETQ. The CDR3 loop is CASSWGDRDNSPLHF. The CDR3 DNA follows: TGCGCCAGCAGCTGGGGAGACAGGGATAATTCACCCCTCCACTTT.

The CDR3 protein is CASSSLAGGIAKNIQYF. The CDR3 nucleotides read TGTGCCAGCAGCTCGCTAGCGGGGGGCATAGCCAAAAACATTCAGTACTTC. J is TRBJ2-4 and V is TRBV11-2, with 11 bases identical to TRBD2. With V trimmed by 4 bases and J by 0 bases, 5 bases remained unmatched. This CDR3 is built from 17 residues. CDR1 is SGHAT and CDR2 is FQNNGV in the germline V gene.

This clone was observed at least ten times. DNA for the CDR3: TGCAGTGCTAGAGGCGACTCAGAAGCTTTCTTT. Its translation: CSARGDSEAFF. The chain combines TRBV20-1 with TRBJ1-1; D is undetermined. The CDR3 contains 11 residues. CDR1 and CDR2 from the germline V gene are DFQATT and SNEGSKA (reference sequence). V dropped 1 base and J dropped 8 bases, with 8 bases sitting between them.

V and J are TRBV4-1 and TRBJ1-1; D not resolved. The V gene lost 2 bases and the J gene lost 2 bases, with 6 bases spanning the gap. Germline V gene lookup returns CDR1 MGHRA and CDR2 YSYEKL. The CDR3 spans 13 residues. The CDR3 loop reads CASSQISNTEAFF. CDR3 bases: TGCGCCAGCAGCCAAATTTCTAACACTGAAGCTTTCTTT.

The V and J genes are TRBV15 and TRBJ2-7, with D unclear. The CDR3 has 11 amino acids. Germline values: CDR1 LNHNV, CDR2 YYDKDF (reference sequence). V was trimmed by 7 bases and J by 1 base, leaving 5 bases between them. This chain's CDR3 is CATTDSYEQYF. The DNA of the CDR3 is TGTGCCACCACAGATTCCTACGAGCAGTACTTC.

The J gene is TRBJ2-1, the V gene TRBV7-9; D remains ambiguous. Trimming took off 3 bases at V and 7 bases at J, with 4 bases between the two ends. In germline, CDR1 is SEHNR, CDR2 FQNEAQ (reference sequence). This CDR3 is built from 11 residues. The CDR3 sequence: CASSFRNEQFF. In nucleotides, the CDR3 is TGTGCCAGCAGCTTTCGGAATGAGCAGTTCTTC.

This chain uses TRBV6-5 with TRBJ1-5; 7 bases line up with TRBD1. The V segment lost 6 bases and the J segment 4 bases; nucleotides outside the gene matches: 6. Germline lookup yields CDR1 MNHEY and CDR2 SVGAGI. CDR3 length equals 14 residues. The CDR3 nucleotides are TGTGCCAGCAGCTCCGGGACAGTAAATCAGCCCCAGCATTTT. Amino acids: CASSSGTVNQPQHF.

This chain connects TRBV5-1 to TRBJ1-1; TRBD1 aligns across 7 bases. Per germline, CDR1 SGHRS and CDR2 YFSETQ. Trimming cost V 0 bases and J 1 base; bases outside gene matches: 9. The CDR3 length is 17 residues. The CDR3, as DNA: TGCGCCAGCAGCTTGGGTGTTTGGGGGACAGAGAACACTGAAGCTTTCTTT. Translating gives CASSLGVWGTENTEAFF.

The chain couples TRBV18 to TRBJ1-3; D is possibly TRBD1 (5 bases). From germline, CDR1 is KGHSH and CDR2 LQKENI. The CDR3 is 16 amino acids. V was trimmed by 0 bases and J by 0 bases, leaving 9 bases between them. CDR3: CASSPPSGNSGNTIYF. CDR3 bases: TGTGCCAGCTCACCACCATCAGGGAACTCTGGAAACACCATATATTTT.

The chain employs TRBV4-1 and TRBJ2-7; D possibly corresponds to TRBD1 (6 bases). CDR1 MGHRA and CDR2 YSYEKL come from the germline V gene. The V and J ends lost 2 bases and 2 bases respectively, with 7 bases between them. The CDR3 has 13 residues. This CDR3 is CASSQRTAYEQYF. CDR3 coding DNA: TGCGCCAGCAGCCAACGGACAGCCTACGAGCAGTACTTC.

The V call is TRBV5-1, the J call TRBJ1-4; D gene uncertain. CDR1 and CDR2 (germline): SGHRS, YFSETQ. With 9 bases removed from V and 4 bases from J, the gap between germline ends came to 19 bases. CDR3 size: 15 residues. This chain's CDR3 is CATSDGRVGNEKLFF. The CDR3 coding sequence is TGCGCCACCTCCGACGGTCGGGTCGGTAATGAAAAACTGTTTTTT.

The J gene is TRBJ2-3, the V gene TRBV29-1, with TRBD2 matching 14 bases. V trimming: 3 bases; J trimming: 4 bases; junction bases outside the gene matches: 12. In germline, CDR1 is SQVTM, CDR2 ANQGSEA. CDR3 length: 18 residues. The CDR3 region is CSVDSPRTSGGLADTQYF. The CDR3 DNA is TGCAGCGTTGATTCCCCCCGGACTAGCGGGGGGTTAGCAGATACGCAGTATTTT.

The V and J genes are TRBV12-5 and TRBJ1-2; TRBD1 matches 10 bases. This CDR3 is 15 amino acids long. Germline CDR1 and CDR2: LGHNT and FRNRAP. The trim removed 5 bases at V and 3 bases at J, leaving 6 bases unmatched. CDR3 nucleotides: TGTGCTAGTGGTGCCTGGGACAGGGGTGACTATGGCTACACCTTC. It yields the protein CASGAWDRGDYGYTF.

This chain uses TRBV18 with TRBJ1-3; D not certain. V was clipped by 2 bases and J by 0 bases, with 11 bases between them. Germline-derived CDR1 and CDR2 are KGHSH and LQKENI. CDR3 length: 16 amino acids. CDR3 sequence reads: CASSPTGNDSGNTIYF. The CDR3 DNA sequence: TGTGCCAGCTCACCAACCGGGAACGACTCTGGAAACACCATATATTTT.

CDR3 amino acids: CSASPWAGGTEAFF. The CDR3 bases are TGCAGTGCTAGTCCCTGGGCGGGGGGGACTGAAGCTTTCTTT. This sequence joins TRBV20-1 and TRBJ1-1; possibly TRBD1 for D (5 bases). CDR1 and CDR2 from the germline V gene are DFQATT and SNEGSKA (reference sequence). V lost 3 bases, J lost 5 bases, and 16 bases lay in between. The CDR3 has 14 amino acids.

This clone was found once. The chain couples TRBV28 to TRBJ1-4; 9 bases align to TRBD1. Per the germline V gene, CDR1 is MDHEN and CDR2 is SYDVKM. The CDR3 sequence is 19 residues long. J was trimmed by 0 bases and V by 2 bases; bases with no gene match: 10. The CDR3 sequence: CASSLPDPGQGATNEKLFF. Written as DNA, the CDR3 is TGTGCCAGCAGTTTACCGGACCCGGGACAGGGAGCAACTAATGAAAAACTGTTTTTT. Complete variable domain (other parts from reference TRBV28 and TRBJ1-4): DVKVTQSSRYLVKRTGEKVFLECVQDMDHENMFWYRQDPGLGLRLIYFSYDVKMKEKGDIPEGYSVSREKKERFSLILESASTNQTSMYLCASSLPDPGQGATNEKLFFGSGTQLSVL.

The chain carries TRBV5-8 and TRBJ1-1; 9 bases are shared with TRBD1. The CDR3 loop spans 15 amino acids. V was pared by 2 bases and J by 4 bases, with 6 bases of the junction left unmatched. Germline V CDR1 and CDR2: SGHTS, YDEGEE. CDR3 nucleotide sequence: TGTGCCAGCAGCTTTGGGGGGACAGGGCGCACTGAAGCTTTCTTT. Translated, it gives CASSFGGTGRTEAFF.

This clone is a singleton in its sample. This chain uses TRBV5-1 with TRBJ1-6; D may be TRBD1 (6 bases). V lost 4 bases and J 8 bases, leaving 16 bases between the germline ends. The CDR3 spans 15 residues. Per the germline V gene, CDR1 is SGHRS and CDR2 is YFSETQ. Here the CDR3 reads CASSKRAGGHSPLHF. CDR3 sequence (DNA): TGCGCCAGCAGCAAAAGAGCGGGGGGGCATTCACCCCTCCACTTT.

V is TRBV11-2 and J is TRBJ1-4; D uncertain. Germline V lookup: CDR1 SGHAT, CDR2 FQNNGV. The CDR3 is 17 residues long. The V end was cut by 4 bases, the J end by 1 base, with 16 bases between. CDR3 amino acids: CASSYSPIDLTNEKLFF. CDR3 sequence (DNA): TGTGCCAGCAGCTACTCACCCATCGACTTAACTAATGAAAAACTGTTTTTT.

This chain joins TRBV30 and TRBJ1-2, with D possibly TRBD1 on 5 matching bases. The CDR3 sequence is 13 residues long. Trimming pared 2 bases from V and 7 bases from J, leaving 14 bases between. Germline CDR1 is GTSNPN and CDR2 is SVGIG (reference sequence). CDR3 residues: CAWSLGGGGGYTF. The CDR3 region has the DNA TGTGCCTGGAGTCTCGGTGGGGGGGGTGGCTACACCTTC.

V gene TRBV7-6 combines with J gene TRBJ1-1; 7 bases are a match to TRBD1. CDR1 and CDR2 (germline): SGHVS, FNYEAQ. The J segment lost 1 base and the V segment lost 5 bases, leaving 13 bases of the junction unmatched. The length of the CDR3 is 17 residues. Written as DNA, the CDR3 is TGTGCCAGCAGCCCCTCTAGGAGGGGGCAACGGAACACTGAAGCTTTCTTT. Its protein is CASSPSRRGQRNTEAFF.